The 6 T cell receptor beta chains below come from one sample, sequenced in a study of T-cell memory formation after mild COVID-19. TCRdb itself ran the 5' RACE reads through MiXCR, one entry per CDR3 protein. The sample shows roughly 240,000 distinct CDR3 sequences, about 16% of them seen only once. The sequencing input was PBMCs or a T cell subset sorted from them (not recorded which). These receptors were obtained from a man younger than 30 who had mild COVID-19 (a few samples of this study predate the infection). Cell type and time point are not known.

CDR3 in DNA: TGTGCCAGCAGTCCCCGGTTTCATAGCAATCAGCCCCAGCATTTT. The encoded protein is CASSPRFHSNQPQHF. The chain recombines TRBV28 with TRBJ1-5; D uncertain. CDR1 is MDHEN and CDR2 is SYDVKM in the germline V gene. The ends were cut back, 5 bases at V and 0 bases at J, with 11 bases in the middle. The CDR3 totals 15 residues. The complete variable domain, with remaining parts taken from reference TRBV28 and TRBJ1-5, reads DVKVTQSSRYLVKRTGEKVFLECVQDMDHENMFWYRQDPGLGLRLIYFSYDVKMKEKGDIPEGYSVSREKKERFSLILESASTNQTSMYLCASSPRFHSNQPQHFGDGTRLSIL.

This clonotype was detected ten times or more. This chain uses TRBV6-6 with TRBJ1-2; D is possibly TRBD1 (5 bases). The length of the CDR3 is 13 residues. V dropped 9 bases and J dropped 2 bases, with 13 bases sitting between them. The germline gives CDR1 MNHNY, CDR2 SVGAGI (reference sequence). The CDR3 loop reads CASTNRKNYGYTF. DNA of the CDR3: TGTGCCAGTACAAACAGGAAAAACTATGGCTACACCTTC.

The chain uses TRBV4-1 and TRBJ2-6; the D gene is possibly TRBD1 (6 bases). Germline lookup yields CDR1 MGHRA and CDR2 YSYEKL. CDR3 length: 17 amino acids. V lost 2 bases and J lost 0, with 11 bases in between. CDR3 sequence: CASSQPDSFSGANVLTF. For the CDR3, the DNA is TGCGCCAGCAGCCAACCGGACAGCTTCTCTGGGGCCAACGTCCTGACTTTC.

The chain carries TRBV5-1 and TRBJ2-1; 16 bases are shared with TRBD2. The junction had 9 bases not matched to a gene; V was cut back by 4 bases and J by 14 bases. Per the germline V gene, CDR1 is SGHRS and CDR2 is YFSETQ. This CDR3 region has 15 residues. This CDR3 reads CASSPEPGLAGGEFF. CDR3 DNA: TGCGCCAGCAGCCCAGAGCCGGGACTAGCGGGGGGGGAGTTCTTC.

Ten or more counts support this clonotype. The rearrangement uses TRBV7-2 and TRBJ2-7; possible D gene TRBD1, 5 bases. The V and J ends lost 5 bases and 4 bases respectively, with 6 bases between them. This CDR3 contains 11 residues. Germline CDR1 is SGHTA and CDR2 is FQGNSA. The CDR3 DNA reads TGTGCCAGCAGCGGGGCATACGAGCAGTACTTC. Translated, it gives CASSGAYEQYF.

This clonotype has ten or more counts. The chain employs TRBV20-1 and TRBJ1-1; D might be TRBD1 (5 bases). In germline, CDR1 is DFQATT, CDR2 SNEGSKA (reference sequence). Between the trimmed V and J ends, which lost 6 bases and 1 base, there was a span of 15 bases. CDR3 length: 14 residues. Written as DNA, the CDR3 is TGCAGTGCGCCCCGACAGTTCCGGAACACTGAAGCTTTCTTT. Its protein is CSAPRQFRNTEAFF.